This T cell receptor (beta chain) was obtained from a study of T cells in Graves' hyperthyroidism and ophthalmopathy. RNA transcripts gave rise to amplified TCR beta CDR3 regions. The TCR CDR3 first-round RT-PCR relied on the HTBI primer set. TCRdb ran MiXCR on the multiplex PCR reads and lists one entry per CDR3 protein. The data contain 490,000 or so distinct CDR3 sequences, about 20% of them singletons. Germline V CDR1 and CDR2: MNHEY, SVGAGI. V shed 0 bases and J shed 4 bases, with 12 bases lying between them. The CDR3 is made up of 16 amino acids. The chain carries TRBV6-5 and TRBJ2-2; TRBD1 is a possible D gene (6 bases). Material: blood. The sequence came from a woman in her 70s with Graves' ophthalmopathy. CDR3 DNA: TGTGCCAGCAGTTACTCGGCAGGGGCGAGCACCGGGGAGCTGTTTTTT. It yields the protein CASSYSAGASTGELFF.